A single sample gave rise to the 16 T cell receptor beta chains below, sequenced in a study of CD8+CD57+ T cells in acquired aplastic anemia (dated 2018 in TCRdb). Sequencing relied on an Illumina HiSeq 2000. TCR beta VDJ combination and CDR3 sequence profiling used genomic DNA as the template. The raw public data were reprocessed by TCRdb itself: fastp quality trimming at Q25, MiXCR clonotype calling, in-frame beta chains only. Rows matching on CDR3 protein sequence are summarized as one entry with the most common DNA and genes. In all, the sample holds 260,000 or so distinct CDR3 sequences, and around 45% of those were seen once. Together, the top ten hold 6.5% to 8% of the sample. Expansion of CD8+CD57+ cells had been shown by flow cytometry in the patients chosen for sequencing. Sequencing input: sorted CD4+, CD8+, or CD8+CD57+ T cells (not recorded which) from PBMCs. Receptor source: a human donor with aplastic anemia.

This clonotype was counted only a few times. This chain joins TRBV27 and TRBJ1-5, with 8 bases fitting TRBD1. The germline V gene encodes CDR1 MNHEY and CDR2 SMNVEV (reference sequence). Trimming took 3 bases from V and 6 from J; bases not matched to a gene: 4. This CDR3 has 14 residues. CDR3 bases: TGTGCCAGCAGTTTGACAGGGGCCGGTCAGCCCCAGCATTTT. Translated, it gives CASSLTGAGQPQHF.

The rearrangement uses TRBV10-3 and TRBJ1-2, with D perhaps TRBD1 (6 bases). The CDR3 runs to 16 residues. V was shortened by 0 bases and J by 3 bases, with 14 bases between the two germline ends. Germline V gene sequence: CDR1 ENHRY, CDR2 SYGVKD. CDR3 protein: CAISESTGGAHYGYTF. As DNA, the CDR3 is TGTGCCATCAGTGAGTCGACGGGGGGGGCCCACTATGGCTACACCTTC.

V gene TRBV5-8 combines with J gene TRBJ2-7; TRBD1 matches at 7 bases. Germline loops: CDR1 SGHTS, CDR2 YDEGEE. The CDR3 runs 15 residues. J was trimmed by 4 bases and V by 2 bases; bases with no gene match: 9. CDR3 in amino acids: CASSLGGRFPYEQYF. DNA for the CDR3: TGTGCCAGCAGCTTAGGGGGCCGGTTCCCTTACGAGCAGTACTTC.

The genes are TRBV6-5 and TRBJ2-5, with D perhaps matching TRBD2 (5 bases). The germline CDR1 and CDR2 sequences are MNHEY and SVGAGI. V shed 4 bases and J shed 3 bases, with 9 bases lying between them. This CDR3 comprises 13 residues. CDR3: CASSWGAEETQYF. CDR3 coding DNA: TGTGCCAGCAGTTGGGGAGCGGAAGAGACCCAGTACTTC.

This clonotype was seen ten or more times. The CDR3 reads CASSTDRNQPQHF. CDR3 bases: TGTGCCAGCAGCACAGACAGGAATCAGCCCCAGCATTTT. The V gene is TRBV7-9, the J gene TRBJ1-5, with a tentative D call TRBD1 (6 bases). This CDR3 spans 13 amino acids. The V end lost 5 bases, the J end lost 4 bases, and 9 bases lay between the germline ends. The germline V gene encodes CDR1 SEHNR and CDR2 FQNEAQ (reference sequence).

The CDR3 loop is CASSQTGLHEQYF. CDR3 sequence (DNA): TGTGCCAGCAGTCAGACAGGGCTCCACGAGCAGTACTTC. The chain uses TRBV2 and TRBJ2-7; 7 bases fit TRBD1. The CDR3 runs to 13 residues. CDR1 and CDR2 (germline): SNHLY, FYNNEI. The V segment lost 5 bases and the J segment 5 bases; nucleotides outside the gene matches: 6.

V is TRBV24-1 and J is TRBJ1-2; D unresolved. The CDR3 runs 13 residues. Trimming left V 0 bases short and J 2 bases short, with 3 bases between. CDR1 KGHDR and CDR2 SFDVKD come from the germline V gene. The CDR3 is CATSDLGNYGYTF. CDR3 DNA sequence: TGTGCCACCAGTGATTTGGGGAACTATGGCTACACCTTC.

This clonotype was seen ten or more times. The rearrangement uses TRBV4-3 and TRBJ2-1; D is perhaps TRBD1 (6 bases). V was trimmed by 4 bases and J by 4 bases, leaving 14 bases between them. CDR3 size: 15 residues. The germline V gene encodes CDR1 LGHNA and CDR2 YSLEER. CDR3 in DNA: TGCGCCAGCAGCCTGGTCCTAGGGGGATACAATGAGCAGTTCTTC. Encoded protein: CASSLVLGGYNEQFF.

On this clonotype: Its ends do not fully match the called genes, so a read error is possible. The J gene is TRBJ1-6, the V gene TRBV19, with 7 bases identical to TRBD1. In germline, CDR1 is LNHDA, CDR2 SQIVND (reference sequence). This CDR3 comprises 17 residues. CDR3 protein: CASSRRDSFDYNPPLHF. CDR3 coding DNA: TGTGCCAGTAGTAGGAGGGACAGCTTCGACTATAATCCACCCCTCCACTTT.

This clonotype was detected ten times or more. CDR3 amino acids: CASSLTPGTGGYEQYF. Here the CDR3 DNA reads TGTGCCAGCAGCTTAACCCCAGGAACGGGAGGCTACGAGCAGTACTTC. The rearrangement links TRBV7-9 to TRBJ2-7; 7 bases fit TRBD2. This CDR3 is 16 amino acids long. The trim removed 2 bases at V and 3 bases at J, leaving 10 bases unmatched. Looked up from germline, CDR1 is SEHNR and CDR2 is FQNEAQ (reference sequence).

This clonotype was observed at least ten times. The J gene is TRBJ1-2, the V gene TRBV5-6; D remains unclear. V was trimmed by 3 bases and J by 4 bases, leaving 22 bases between them. The CDR3 totals 17 residues. Germline CDR1 is SGHDT and CDR2 is YYEEEE. The CDR3 nucleotides read TGTGCCAGCAGCTGGTGGCCCCTAATATTCCCTAGCTATGGCTACACCTTC. This gives the protein CASSWWPLIFPSYGYTF.

This clonotype was seen repeatedly, ten times or more. The rearrangement uses TRBV19 and TRBJ1-5; D unclear. CDR3 length equals 12 residues. V lost 6 bases to trimming and J lost 4 bases, with 7 bases between them. The V gene's germline CDR1 is LNHDA and CDR2 SQIVND (reference sequence). The CDR3 sequence: CASSFRNQPQHF. CDR3 DNA: TGTGCCAGTAGCTTCAGAAATCAGCCCCAGCATTTT.

This rearrangement joins TRBV29-1 to TRBJ2-3; D possibly corresponds to TRBD2 (5 bases). V was pared by 3 bases and J by 1 base, with 17 bases between. The CDR3 runs to 16 residues. The germline V gene has CDR1 SQVTM and CDR2 ANQGSEA. In nucleotides, the CDR3 is TGCAGCGTTGATACGTCGGGGTTTGGTGGCACAGATACGCAGTATTTT. As protein: CSVDTSGFGGTDTQYF.

The V gene is TRBV5-1, the J gene TRBJ1-5, with 9 bases matching TRBD1. The V gene's germline CDR1 is SGHRS and CDR2 YFSETQ. Germline trimming cut 5 bases from V and 4 bases from J; bases unmatched to any gene: 7. This CDR3 has 15 amino acids. This chain's CDR3 is CASSEGTGINQPQHF. The CDR3 DNA is TGCGCCAGCAGTGAAGGGACAGGGATTAATCAGCCCCAGCATTTT. Drawing the rest from reference TRBV5-1 and TRBJ1-5, the complete variable domain is KAGVTQTPRYLIKTRGQQVTLSCSPISGHRSVSWYQQTPGQGLQFLFEYFSETQRNKGNFPGRFSGRQFSNSRSEMNVSTLELGDSALYLCASSEGTGINQPQHFGDGTRLSIL.

This clonotype was picked up many times. The gene calls are TRBV7-2 and TRBJ1-1; TRBD1 agrees at 7 bases. Trimming cost V 5 bases and J 0 bases; bases outside gene matches: 9. The CDR3 runs 16 residues. CDR1 and CDR2 from the germline V gene are SGHTA and FQGNSA. CDR3 bases: TGTGCCAGCAGCCCGACAGGGTTGGGAATGAACACTGAAGCTTTCTTT. This encodes CASSPTGLGMNTEAFF.

This clonotype has at least ten counts. The chain carries TRBV27 and TRBJ1-2; TRBD1 agrees at 8 bases. Germline assignment: CDR1 MNHEY and CDR2 SMNVEV (reference sequence). The CDR3 spans 13 residues. Losses at the gene ends were 5 bases for V and 8 bases for J; bases not matched to a gene: 7. CDR3 residues: CASSPGQGDGYTF. The CDR3 DNA is TGTGCCAGCAGTCCCGGACAGGGAGACGGCTACACCTTC.